Following are 25 T cell receptor beta chains from one sample sequenced in a study of blood T cell repertoires in COVID-19. Method: immunoSEQ multiplex PCR; TCRdb's copy keeps in-frame clones and lacks some. The sample carries some 200,000 clones, about 90% recorded once. Sequenced sample: PBMCs or T cells enriched from blood (not recorded which). The receptor set was obtained from a woman in her 50s in a cohort exposed to, infected with or recovered from COVID-19 (not recorded which).

In this sample, this clone turned up once. The chain couples TRBV3-1 (or the pseudogene TRBV3-2) to TRBJ2-7, with TRBD2 matching over 8 bases. Germline CDR1 reads LGHDT; CDR2 reads YNNKEL (reference sequence). This CDR3 has 16 residues. V lost 3 bases, J lost 2 bases, and 9 bases stayed unmatched. CDR3 DNA sequence: TGTGCCAGCAGCCAGGCTTGGGGCGGGGGGACCTACGAGCAGTACTTC. As protein: CASSQAWGGGTYEQYF.

This clone was seen a handful of times. J is TRBJ2-1 and V is TRBV4-1; TRBD2 matches 11 bases. In germline, CDR1 is MGHRA, CDR2 YSYEKL. The CDR3 sequence is 18 residues long. Losses at the gene ends were 6 bases for V and 0 bases for J; bases not matched to a gene: 10. CDR3 amino acids: CASRRGLAGFSSYNEQFF. The CDR3 DNA follows: TGCGCCAGCAGAAGAGGACTAGCGGGTTTTAGCTCCTACAATGAGCAGTTCTTC.

V gene TRBV18 combines with J gene TRBJ1-1, with D perhaps TRBD1 (6 bases). Deletions cut 5 bases from V and 1 base from J, with 14 bases between. The CDR3 contains 15 residues. Germline CDR1 is KGHSH and CDR2 is LQKENI. The CDR3 region is CASSNRVSPNTEAFF. CDR3 in DNA: TGTGCCAGCTCAAACAGGGTGAGTCCGAACACTGAAGCTTTCTTT.

The CDR3 spells CASSWGQGSYEQYF. CDR3 in DNA: TGTGCCAGCAGCTGGGGACAGGGTTCCTACGAGCAGTACTTC. V is TRBV7-2 and J is TRBJ2-7, with 9 nucleotides matching TRBD1. There are 14 residues in the CDR3. CDR1 is SGHTA and CDR2 is FQGNSA in the germline V gene. V shed 4 bases, J shed 1 base, and the junction held 2 bases outside the gene matches.

V usage is TRBV28 and J usage is TRBJ2-2, with D possibly being TRBD1 (7 bases). Deletions cut 7 bases from V and 5 bases from J, with 20 bases between. CDR1 and CDR2 (germline): MDHEN, SYDVKM. The CDR3 is 16 residues long. CDR3 region: CASTLGGGAWTGELFF. CDR3 coding DNA: TGTGCCAGCACCCTAGGGGGCGGGGCGTGGACCGGGGAGCTGTTTTTT.

This rearrangement joins TRBV27 to TRBJ1-1; no clear D gene. Between the trimmed V and J ends, which lost 3 bases and 5 bases, there was a span of 16 bases. From germline, CDR1 is MNHEY and CDR2 SMNVEV (reference sequence). The CDR3 sequence is 15 residues long. This CDR3 reads CASSFLPGVATEAFF. The CDR3 DNA reads TGTGCCAGCAGTTTTTTACCCGGGGTTGCGACTGAAGCTTTCTTT.

This chain joins TRBV7-2 and TRBJ1-4; TRBD1 matches at 7 bases. After removal of 5 bases from V and 8 bases from J, the junction contained 11 bases not matched to a gene. The germline CDR1 and CDR2 sequences are SGHTA and FQGNSA. The CDR3 spans 15 residues. CDR3: CASSPTGANHEKLFF. In DNA, the CDR3 is TGTGCCAGCAGCCCCACAGGGGCTAATCACGAAAAACTGTTTTTT.

The gene calls are TRBV28 and TRBJ1-1; 11 positions agree with TRBD1. Germline V gene data show CDR1 as MDHEN and CDR2 as SYDVKM. This CDR3 contains 18 residues. V lost 2 bases, J lost 0 bases, and 8 bases stayed unmatched. The CDR3 spells CASSLPPGQGDLNTEAFF. The CDR3 DNA follows: TGTGCCAGCAGTTTACCGCCGGGACAGGGGGACTTGAACACTGAAGCTTTCTTT.

The chain recombines TRBV28 with TRBJ1-5; 10 nucleotides align to TRBD1. V trimming: 7 bases; J trimming: 6 bases; junction bases outside the gene matches: 6. The CDR3 has 14 residues. Germline V CDR1 and CDR2: MDHEN, SYDVKM. CDR3 sequence reads: CASTDRGLGQPQHF. For the CDR3, the DNA is TGTGCCAGCACGGACAGGGGGTTGGGTCAGCCCCAGCATTTT. Full variable domain (outside the CDR3, taken from reference TRBV28 and TRBJ1-5): DVKVTQSSRYLVKRTGEKVFLECVQDMDHENMFWYRQDPGLGLRLIYFSYDVKMKEKGDIPEGYSVSREKKERFSLILESASTNQTSMYLCASTDRGLGQPQHFGDGTRLSIL.

J is TRBJ1-4 and V is TRBV5-1; D may be TRBD1 (5 bases). Germline V lookup: CDR1 SGHRS, CDR2 YFSETQ. CDR3 length: 16 residues. Trimming removed 4 bases from V and 0 bases from J, with 13 bases in between. The CDR3 region has the DNA TGCGCCAGCAGCCCGGGGGTAGGAGCAACTAATGAAAAACTGTTTTTT. It translates to CASSPGVGATNEKLFF. Based on the CDR3 plus reference TRBV5-1 and TRBJ1-4, the full variable domain is KAGVTQTPRYLIKTRGQQVTLSCSPISGHRSVSWYQQTPGQGLQFLFEYFSETQRNKGNFPGRFSGRQFSNSRSEMNVSTLELGDSALYLCASSPGVGATNEKLFFGSGTQLSVL.

The V gene is TRBV4-1, the J gene TRBJ1-6; D unclear. CDR3 size: 14 residues. The germline V gene has CDR1 MGHRA and CDR2 YSYEKL. V was clipped by 1 base and J by 5 bases, with 6 bases between them. CDR3 nucleotides: TGCGCCAGCAGCCAAGTAAATAATAATTCACCCCTCCACTTT. This translates into CASSQVNNNSPLHF.

The chain couples TRBV19 to TRBJ1-6, with 9 bases fitting TRBD1. The CDR3 totals 15 residues. Germline loops: CDR1 LNHDA, CDR2 SQIVND (reference sequence). V was pared by 1 base and J by 6 bases, with 1 base of the junction left unmatched. In DNA, the CDR3 is TGTGCCAGTAGTATAGCGGACAGGGGTAATTCACCCCTCCACTTT. It encodes CASSIADRGNSPLHF.

V usage is TRBV12-3 or TRBV12-4 and J usage is TRBJ1-2; D gene ambiguous. V lost 3 bases to trimming and J lost 5 bases, with 10 bases between them. The CDR3 is 13 amino acids. CDR3 loop: CASSFGRVYGYTF. CDR3 in DNA: TGTGCCAGCAGTTTTGGGCGGGTATATGGCTACACCTTC.

V is TRBV28 and J is TRBJ1-1; weak D call: TRBD1 (6 bases). Trimming took 5 bases from V and 2 from J, leaving 9 bases between them. The CDR3 is 13 amino acids. Germline-derived CDR1 and CDR2 are MDHEN and SYDVKM. The CDR3 is CASSQGSNTEAFF. The CDR3 DNA reads TGTGCCAGCAGTCAGGGGTCCAACACTGAAGCTTTCTTT.

This chain connects TRBV9 to TRBJ2-7; a weak D match, TRBD1 (7 bases). The CDR3 covers 16 residues. V gave up 3 bases and J gave up 6 bases, with 22 bases separating them. Germline loops: CDR1 SGDLS, CDR2 YYNGEE. CDR3 nucleotide sequence: TGTGCCAGCAGCGCCCTTGGTGCGGGACAGCCTATCGAGCAGTACTTC. Protein product: CASSALGAGQPIEQYF.

This clone was detected once. The V call is TRBV27, the J call TRBJ2-7, with D perhaps matching TRBD2 (5 bases). V was clipped by 5 bases and J by 3 bases, with 17 bases between them. This CDR3 comprises 15 residues. Looked up from germline, CDR1 is MNHEY and CDR2 is SMNVEV (reference sequence). The CDR3 DNA sequence: TGTGCCAGCAGTCCCCCGGGAAGGCCATTCTACGAGCAGTACTTC. As protein: CASSPPGRPFYEQYF.

The rearrangement uses TRBV4-3 and TRBJ2-4; 10 bases line up with TRBD2. V lost 1 base and J lost 5; bases outside the gene matches: 8. Per the germline V gene, CDR1 is LGHNA and CDR2 is YSLEER. The CDR3 contains 17 residues. The CDR3 DNA follows: TGCGCCAGCAGCCAAGTGGCACAGCGGGGGGGCGAAAACATTCAGTACTTC. Translating it yields CASSQVAQRGGENIQYF.

The chain has TRBV2 and TRBJ2-3, with 12 positions matching TRBD2. The ends lost 5 bases at V and 1 base at J; junction bases unmatched: 4. The germline gives CDR1 SNHLY, CDR2 FYNNEI. The CDR3 loop spans 16 amino acids. In nucleotides, the CDR3 is TGTGCCAGCAGTTTAAGGACTAGCGGGGGCACAGATACGCAGTATTTT. Its protein is CASSLRTSGGTDTQYF.

This sequence joins TRBV5-4 and TRBJ1-2, with 9 bases fitting TRBD1. Germline lookup yields CDR1 SGHNT and CDR2 YYREEE (reference sequence). CDR3 size: 16 residues. Trimming cost V 0 bases and J 6 bases; bases outside gene matches: 9. CDR3 bases: TGTGCCAGCAGCTTGGATGGGGACAGGGAAATCGATGGCTACACCTTC. The encoded protein is CASSLDGDREIDGYTF.

V is TRBV6-5 and J is TRBJ1-5; 7 bases are shared with TRBD1. The CDR3 contains 15 residues. Germline-derived CDR1 and CDR2 are MNHEY and SVGAGI. With 6 bases clipped from V and 0 bases from J, the junction kept 5 bases outside the gene matches. CDR3 amino acids: CASRDRQGSNQPQHF. CDR3 nucleotide sequence: TGTGCCAGCAGGGACCGACAGGGTAGCAATCAGCCCCAGCATTTT.

V and J are TRBV5-1 and TRBJ1-1, with D uncertain. This CDR3 is built from 11 residues. Looked up from germline, CDR1 is SGHRS and CDR2 is YFSETQ. Trimming removed 6 bases at V and 3 bases at J, with 6 bases between. The CDR3 loop reads CASKGDTEAFF. As DNA, the CDR3 is TGCGCCAGCAAGGGAGACACTGAAGCTTTCTTT.

Only one count was recorded for this clone. V usage is TRBV20-1 and J usage is TRBJ2-1; TRBD1 might be the D (6 bases). CDR1 and CDR2 from the germline V gene are DFQATT and SNEGSKA (reference sequence). The CDR3 has 11 residues. The germline V and J ends were trimmed by 5 bases and 13 bases, with 15 bases remaining between them. The CDR3: CSALTPGQQFF. CDR3 DNA sequence: TGCAGTGCTCTAACACCGGGACAACAGTTCTTC.

The CDR3: CASSQAGTGLTATEAFF. CDR3 nucleotides: TGTGCCAGCAGCCAAGCCGGGACAGGCCTTACAGCCACTGAAGCTTTCTTT. The gene calls are TRBV3-1 (or the pseudogene TRBV3-2) and TRBJ1-1; 8 bases match TRBD1. CDR1 LGHDT and CDR2 YNNKEL come from the germline V gene (reference sequence). The CDR3 totals 17 residues. The trim removed 1 base at V and 4 bases at J, leaving 11 bases unmatched.

This sequence joins TRBV12-5 and TRBJ1-2; 10 nucleotides agree with TRBD1. The J segment lost 6 bases and the V segment lost 2 bases, leaving 24 bases of the junction unmatched. The CDR3 is made up of 21 amino acids. CDR1 and CDR2 from the germline V gene are LGHNT and FRNRAP. The CDR3 protein is CASGLSTLIDRGHLRVNGYTF. The CDR3 DNA reads as TGTGCTAGTGGTTTGTCAACTCTAATCGACAGGGGGCATTTGCGGGTTAATGGCTACACCTTC.

This rearrangement joins TRBV29-1 to TRBJ2-2; 11 bases fit TRBD1. The CDR3 extends over 13 amino acids. Germline CDR1 is SQVTM and CDR2 is ANQGSEA. V shed 6 bases and J 6 bases; nucleotides not matched to a gene: 3. CDR3 amino acids: CSVGQGAPGELFF. Written as DNA, the CDR3 is TGCAGCGTCGGACAGGGGGCTCCCGGGGAGCTGTTTTTT.